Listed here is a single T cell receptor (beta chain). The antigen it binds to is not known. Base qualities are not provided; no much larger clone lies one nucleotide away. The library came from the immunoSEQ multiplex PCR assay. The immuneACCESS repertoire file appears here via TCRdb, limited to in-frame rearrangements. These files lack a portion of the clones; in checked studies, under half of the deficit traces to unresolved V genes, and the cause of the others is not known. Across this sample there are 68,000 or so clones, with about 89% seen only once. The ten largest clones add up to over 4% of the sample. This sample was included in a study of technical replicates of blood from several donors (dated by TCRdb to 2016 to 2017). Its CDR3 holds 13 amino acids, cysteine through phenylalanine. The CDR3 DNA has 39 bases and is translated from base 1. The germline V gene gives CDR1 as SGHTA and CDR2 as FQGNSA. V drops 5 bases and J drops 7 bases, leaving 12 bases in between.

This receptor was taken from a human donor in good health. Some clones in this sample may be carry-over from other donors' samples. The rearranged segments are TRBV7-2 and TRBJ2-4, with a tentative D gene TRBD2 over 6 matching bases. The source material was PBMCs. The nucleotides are TGTGCCAGCAGCCATGGGGGGAGGAACATTCAGTACTTC. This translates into CASSHGGRNIQYF.